This T cell receptor (beta chain) was sequenced during a study of blood T cell repertoires in COVID-19. Overall study: The samples span acute and convalescent COVID-19 from the United States, Italy and Spain. From T cells, B-cell-depleted T cells, or PBMCs came the material, which was cDNA or gDNA.

Original methodology: Amplifying reference gene primers gave estimates of nucleated cell counts. Sequencing used immunoSEQ multiplex PCR; TCRdb keeps in-frame clones, though not all of them. V, J and clone size are those of that table, while D and trimming were read from the DNA. The sample consists of about 260,000 clones, less than 90% of them appearing once. Trimming cost V 0 bases and J 5 bases, with 13 bases left between them. From germline, CDR1 is LNHNV and CDR2 YYDKDF (reference sequence). The CDR3 extends over 15 amino acids. The chain links TRBV15 to TRBJ1-1; D is unresolved. Sequenced: peripheral blood. The sequence was obtained from a man aged 25-45 years with active or convalescent COVID-19. CDR3 in DNA: TGTGCCACCAGCAGAGATCGTATGAGCGGGACTGAAGCTTTCTTT. Translating gives CATSRDRMSGTEAFF.